The T cell receptor beta chain described here comes from a study of blood T cell repertoires in COVID-19. This CDR3 has 14 amino acids. With 3 bases removed from V and 7 bases from J, the gap between germline ends came to 15 bases. Germline CDR1 reads WSHSY; CDR2 reads SAAADI. Original data processing: It was from reference gene primer amplification that nucleated cell counts were estimated. The repertoire was sequenced with immunoSEQ multiplex PCR; TCRdb's copy has only in-frame clones and lacks some. V and J calls and clone size are given by that table; D and trimming were obtained from the DNA. The sample holds around 270,000 clones, approximately 88% seen once. Across about two dozen US areas, participants ranged in age from about 18 to 100 years. Exposed enrollees had met someone with a PCR-confirmed or clinician-diagnosed COVID-19 case at some point within the 2 weeks before study entry.

Sequenced material: PBMCs or T cells enriched from blood (not recorded which). The receptor comes from a woman between 35 and 50 years old who had been exposed to COVID-19. The genes are TRBV10-2 and TRBJ1-1; D not resolved. The chain's CDR3 is CASSDPWEGGEAFF. As DNA, the CDR3 is TGCGCCAGCAGTGACCCCTGGGAGGGAGGTGAAGCTTTCTTT.